This section outlines one T cell receptor (beta chain) sequence together with its context. The antigen remains undetermined. The data derive from a study of cytomegalovirus exposure and HLA in healthy donors. The CDR3 runs to 14 residues. V shed 4 bases and J 5 bases; nucleotides not matched to a gene: 4. The germline V gene encodes CDR1 SGHTA and CDR2 FQGNSA. General study points: In vitro experiments confirmed that three CMV-associated chains were specific for CMV antigens.

Generated by immunoSEQ multiplex PCR, the TCRdb table keeps only in-frame clones and is missing some. The table has about 130,000 clones, more than 80% seen once. The sequence was obtained from a woman between 25 and 40 years old in good health and CMV-seropositive. V usage is TRBV7-2 and J usage is TRBJ2-1, with 8 nucleotides matching TRBD2. Material for sequencing was PBMCs. The CDR3 region is CASSYGGANNEQFF. Here the CDR3 DNA reads TGTGCCAGCAGCTACGGGGGGGCTAACAATGAGCAGTTCTTC.